The rows below give T cell receptor beta chains drawn from one sample of a study of chemoradiotherapy in HPV16-positive cancers. Clones were read by immunoSEQ multiplex PCR, and TCRdb kept only the in-frame ones, dropping some. This table has about 1,500 clones, roughly 85% appearing once. Specimen: tumor tissue, collected from a patient who underwent chemoradiotherapy. The source of these receptors is a human donor with HPV-associated anogenital cancer. Both conserved end residues are part of each CDR3. A D gene is named only where the DNA matches it firmly. Clone size is shown for a subset of rows, as once, few, many or a class of expanded clone.

D	size	V	J	DNA	CDR3
TRBD1	once	TRBV28	TRBJ1-4	TGTGCCAGCAGTTCGGGACAGCATAATGAAAAACTGTTTTTT	CASSSGQHNEKLFF
NA	NA	TRBV5-1	TRBJ2-3	TGCGCCAGCAGCTTGGATCCAGGGGTCACAGATACGCAGTATTTT	CASSLDPGVTDTQYF
TRBD1	NA	TRBV5-8	TRBJ2-7	TGTGCCAGCAGCACCCGACCGGGACAGGCAGACTACGAGCAGTACTTC	CASSTRPGQADYEQYF
TRBD1	NA	TRBV10-3	TRBJ1-2	TGTGCCATCAGTCCCGACAGGGACGGCTACACCTTC	CAISPDRDGYTF
NA	once	TRBV5-5	TRBJ2-2	TGTGCCAGCAGCTTGACACCGAACACCGGGGAGCTGTTTTTT	CASSLTPNTGELFF
NA	NA	TRBV29-1	TRBJ2-7	TGCAGCGTGAGGACGACAGACGAGCAGTACTTC	CSVRTTDEQYF
NA	NA	TRBV5-1	TRBJ1-3	TGCGCCAGCAGCCTAGGGGACGCTACGGGAAACACCATATATTTT	CASSLGDATGNTIYF
NA	NA	TRBV6-1	TRBJ1-1	TGTGCCAGCAGCGATTCCATAGGGACTGAAGCTTTCTTT	CASSDSIGTEAFF
NA	NA	TRBV5-1	TRBJ2-7	TGCGCCAGCAGCCTCTCGACAGCCACCGAGCAGTACTTC	CASSLSTATEQYF
TRBD1	few	TRBV5-6	TRBJ1-4	TGTGCCAGCAGCCGGAGCCGACAGGGGTGGGATGAAAAACTGTTTTTT	CASSRSRQGWDEKLFF
NA	NA	TRBV11-3	TRBJ2-1	TGTGCCAGCAGCTTAGCCATCCTCACGACCAATGAGCAGTTCTTC	CASSLAILTTNEQFF
NA	once	TRBV5-6	TRBJ1-2	TGTGCCAGCAGCTTTGGGCCAGACTATGGCTACACCTTC	CASSFGPDYGYTF
TRBD1	few	TRBV10-2	TRBJ2-7	TGCGCCAGCAGTGTCGGGACAGGGGGATCAGGGCAGTACTTC	CASSVGTGGSGQYF
TRBD1	NA	TRBV2	TRBJ1-2	TGTGCCAGCGGGGGACAGGGCGGGATTCAGTTC	CASGGQGGIQF
NA	NA	TRBV25-1	TRBJ2-7	TGTGCCAGCAGTGACTACAGGGCTAGCTCCTACGAGCAGTACTTC	CASSDYRASSYEQYF
TRBD2	NA	TRBV27	TRBJ2-7	TGTGCCAGCAGCTTGTCTAGCGGGGGGGTATCCTACGAGCAGTACTTC	CASSLSSGGVSYEQYF
TRBD1	NA	TRBV6-1	TRBJ2-5	TGTGCCAGCAGTGATGGACAGGCCTCACAAGAGACCCAGTACTTC	CASSDGQASQETQYF
NA	NA	TRBV15	TRBJ2-1	TGTGCCACCAGCAGAGTACTAGAACTGCACAATGAGCAGTTCTTC	CATSRVLELHNEQFF
TRBD1	NA	TRBV27	TRBJ2-2	TGTGCCACCTCATTCCGGGACAGGGGGCTTAACACCGGGGAGCTGTTTTTT	CATSFRDRGLNTGELFF
NA	NA	TRBV19	TRBJ2-7	TGTGCCAGTAGTCCGCGACTAGAGGGAGAGCAGTACTTC	CASSPRLEGEQYF
NA	few	TRBV11-2	TRBJ2-5	TGTGCCAGCAGCATTGGGGAGACCCAGTACTTC	CASSIGETQYF
TRBD2	once	TRBV11-3	TRBJ2-7	TGTGCCAGCAGCTTAACTCGTGTTGGACTAGCGGCCTCCTACGAGCAGTACTTC	CASSLTRVGLAASYEQYF
TRBD1	NA	TRBV27	TRBJ1-2	TGTGCCAGCAGTCCACAGGGGGGGGAAGGCTACACCTTC	CASSPQGGEGYTF
NA	NA	TRBV27	TRBJ1-5	TGTGCCAGCAGGGAGGGGTTCGGCAATCAGCCCCAGCATTTT	CASREGFGNQPQHF
NA	few	TRBV2	TRBJ1-5	TGTGCCAGCAGTGGGACCTACGGAGACAATCAGCCCCAGCATTTT	CASSGTYGDNQPQHF
NA	NA	TRBV4-1	TRBJ2-3	TGCGCCAGCAGCCAAGTAGATACGCAGTATTTT	CASSQVDTQYF
NA	once	TRBV11-2	TRBJ2-7	TGTGCCAGCAGCTTCGGGTCCTACGAGCAGTACTTC	CASSFGSYEQYF
NA	NA	TRBV2	TRBJ1-4	TGTGCCAGCAGTGAAGCGGACTCTCGTGGCCTAGGGGGAGAAAAACTGTTTTTT	CASSEADSRGLGGEKLFF
TRBD1	NA	TRBV28	TRBJ1-5	TGTGCCAGCAGTTCCAGGGGGCCCCAACGGCCCCAGCATTTT	CASSSRGPQRPQHF
TRBD2	NA	TRBV9	TRBJ2-1	TGTGCCAGCAGCGTATCGCTAGCGGCTCATGAGCAGTTCTTC	CASSVSLAAHEQFF
NA	NA	TRBV2	TRBJ1-5	TGTGCCAGCAGTAAAGTAAGCAATCAGCCCCAGCATTTT	CASSKVSNQPQHF
TRBD1	NA	TRBV28	TRBJ1-2	TGTGCCAGCAGTACCGGGACAGGGTACGGCTACACCTTC	CASSTGTGYGYTF
NA	NA	TRBV30	TRBJ1-3	TGTGCCGGGACCGGGACTCCTAGCTCTGGAAACACCATATATTTT	CAGTGTPSSGNTIYF
NA	few	TRBV27	TRBJ2-1	TGTGCCAGCAGTTCTAGCGCCGCTGGTGAGCAGTTCTTC	CASSSSAAGEQFF
TRBD1	NA	TRBV14	TRBJ1-4	TGTGCCAGCAGCCCGCACAGGGGAGATAATGAAAAACTGTTTTTT	CASSPHRGDNEKLFF
TRBD1	NA	TRBV7-2	TRBJ1-3	TGTGCCAGCAGCTCCCAGACAGGGCTCTCTGGAAACACCATATATTTT	CASSSQTGLSGNTIYF
NA	NA	TRBV19	TRBJ2-7	TGTGCCAGTAGTTCCCGGGGAGGGGGAGACTACGAGCAGTACTTC	CASSSRGGGDYEQYF
NA	few	TRBV2	TRBJ1-5	TGTGCCAGCAGTGAAATGGGAGGTCAGCCCCAGCATTTT	CASSEMGGQPQHF
TRBD2	NA	TRBV2	TRBJ2-5	TGTGCCAGCAGTGAATGGGGACTAGCGGGAGGCGGAGAGACCCAGTACTTC	CASSEWGLAGGGETQYF
NA	NA	TRBV10-3	TRBJ1-3	TGTGCCATCAAGGGCGACGGGACTGGAAACACCATATATTTT	CAIKGDGTGNTIYF
NA	NA	TRBV4-1	TRBJ1-5	TGCGCCAGCAGCCAAGCGAGGTTTCAGCCCCAGCATTTT	CASSQARFQPQHF
NA	NA	TRBV7-6	TRBJ1-2	TGTGCCAGCAGCCTCGGGGGGGTCGAGACCTATGGCTACACCTTC	CASSLGGVETYGYTF